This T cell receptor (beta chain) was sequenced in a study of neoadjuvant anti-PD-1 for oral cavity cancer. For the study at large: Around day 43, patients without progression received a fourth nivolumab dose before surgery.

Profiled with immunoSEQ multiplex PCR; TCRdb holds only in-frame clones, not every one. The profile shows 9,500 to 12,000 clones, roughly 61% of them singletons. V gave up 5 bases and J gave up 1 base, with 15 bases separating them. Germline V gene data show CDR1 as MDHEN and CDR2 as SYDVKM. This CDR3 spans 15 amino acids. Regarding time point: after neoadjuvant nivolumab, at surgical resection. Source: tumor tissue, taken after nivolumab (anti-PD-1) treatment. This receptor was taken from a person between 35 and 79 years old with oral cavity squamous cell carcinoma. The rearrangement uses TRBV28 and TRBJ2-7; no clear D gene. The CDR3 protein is CASSGVKTESYEQYF. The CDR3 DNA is TGTGCCAGCAGTGGGGTTAAGACGGAGTCCTACGAGCAGTACTTC.